This TCR beta chain was sequenced during a study of T cell responses to AZD1222 COVID-19 vaccine. A note on this clone: What it binds is not known.

Clones were sequenced by immunoSEQ multiplex PCR, and TCRdb holds only the in-frame ones, with some missing. The data contain about 97,000 clones, 85% to 90% of them singletons. General study results and limits: No day 14 peak samples; only post-peak repertoires were characterized.

Germline loops: CDR1 LNHDA, CDR2 SQIVND (reference sequence). This CDR3 is built from 13 residues. J gave up 4 bases and V 10 bases, and 7 bases lay outside the gene matches. The chain combines TRBV19 with TRBJ2-7, with TRBD1 identical over 10 bases. This receptor was identified in an adult in good health. The sequencing here drew on peripheral blood, taken on day 0 of AZD1222 vaccination. CDR3: CATAGQGTYEQYF. Written as DNA, the CDR3 is TGTGCCACTGCGGGACAGGGGACGTACGAGCAGTACTTC.